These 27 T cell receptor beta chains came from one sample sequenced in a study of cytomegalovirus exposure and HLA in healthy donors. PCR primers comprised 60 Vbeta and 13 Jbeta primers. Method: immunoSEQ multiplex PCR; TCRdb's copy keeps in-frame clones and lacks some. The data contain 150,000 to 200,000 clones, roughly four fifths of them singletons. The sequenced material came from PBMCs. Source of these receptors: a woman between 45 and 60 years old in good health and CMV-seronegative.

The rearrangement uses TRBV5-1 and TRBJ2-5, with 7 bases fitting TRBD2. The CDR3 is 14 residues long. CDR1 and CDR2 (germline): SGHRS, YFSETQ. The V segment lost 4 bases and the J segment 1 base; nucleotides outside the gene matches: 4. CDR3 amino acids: CASSPRTSQETQYF. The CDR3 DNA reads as TGCGCCAGCAGCCCAAGGACTAGCCAAGAGACCCAGTACTTC.

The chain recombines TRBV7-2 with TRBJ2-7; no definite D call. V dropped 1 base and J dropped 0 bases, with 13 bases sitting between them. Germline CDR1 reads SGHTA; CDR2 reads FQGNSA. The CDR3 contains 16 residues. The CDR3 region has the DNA TGTGCCAGCAGCTTAGACGGGTCGGTGAGCTCCTACGAGCAGTACTTC. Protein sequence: CASSLDGSVSSYEQYF.

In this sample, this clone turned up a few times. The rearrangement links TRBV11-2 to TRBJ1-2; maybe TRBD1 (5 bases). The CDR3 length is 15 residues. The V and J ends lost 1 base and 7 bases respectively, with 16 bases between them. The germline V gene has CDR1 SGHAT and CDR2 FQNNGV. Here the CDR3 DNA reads TGTGCCAGCAGCTTAGTGGGCAGGGTGATAGCTGGCTACACCTTC. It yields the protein CASSLVGRVIAGYTF.

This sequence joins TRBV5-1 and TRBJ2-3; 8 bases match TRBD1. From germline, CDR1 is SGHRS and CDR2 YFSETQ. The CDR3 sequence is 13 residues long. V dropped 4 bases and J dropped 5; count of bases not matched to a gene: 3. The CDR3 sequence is CASSRTGRDTQYF. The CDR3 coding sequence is TGCGCCAGCAGCAGGACAGGGCGAGATACGCAGTATTTT.

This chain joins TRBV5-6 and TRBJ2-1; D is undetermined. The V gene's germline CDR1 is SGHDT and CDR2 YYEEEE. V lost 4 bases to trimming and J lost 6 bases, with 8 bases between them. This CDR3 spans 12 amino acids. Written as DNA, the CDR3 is TGTGCCAGCAGCACCTCTAGCAATGAGCAGTTCTTC. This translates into CASSTSSNEQFF.

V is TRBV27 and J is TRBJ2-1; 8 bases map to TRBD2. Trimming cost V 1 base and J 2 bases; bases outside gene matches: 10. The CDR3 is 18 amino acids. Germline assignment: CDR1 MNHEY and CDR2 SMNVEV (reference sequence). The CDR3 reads CASSLFGVGAGAYNEQFF. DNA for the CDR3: TGTGCCAGCAGTTTATTCGGGGTTGGAGCGGGGGCCTACAATGAGCAGTTCTTC.

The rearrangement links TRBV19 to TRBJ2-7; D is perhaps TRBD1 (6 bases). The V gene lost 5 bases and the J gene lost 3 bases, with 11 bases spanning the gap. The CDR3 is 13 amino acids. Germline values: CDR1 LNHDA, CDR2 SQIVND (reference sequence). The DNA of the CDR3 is TGTGCCAGTAGTCGGGACACTAGCTACGAGCAGTACTTC. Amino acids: CASSRDTSYEQYF.

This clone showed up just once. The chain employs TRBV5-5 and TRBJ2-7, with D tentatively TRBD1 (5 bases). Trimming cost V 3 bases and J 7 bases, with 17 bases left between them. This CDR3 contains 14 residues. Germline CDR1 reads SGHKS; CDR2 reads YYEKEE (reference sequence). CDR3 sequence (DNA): TGTGCCAGCAGCTCGCTAGGCAGGGTGGAAGAGCAGTACTTC. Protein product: CASSSLGRVEEQYF.

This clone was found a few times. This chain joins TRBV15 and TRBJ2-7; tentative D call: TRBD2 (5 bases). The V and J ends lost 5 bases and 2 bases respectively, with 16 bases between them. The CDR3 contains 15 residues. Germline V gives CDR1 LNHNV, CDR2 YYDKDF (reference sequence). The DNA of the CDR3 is TGTGCCACCAGCGAGGTGAGGGAGAGAGCCTACGAGCAGTACTTC. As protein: CATSEVRERAYEQYF.

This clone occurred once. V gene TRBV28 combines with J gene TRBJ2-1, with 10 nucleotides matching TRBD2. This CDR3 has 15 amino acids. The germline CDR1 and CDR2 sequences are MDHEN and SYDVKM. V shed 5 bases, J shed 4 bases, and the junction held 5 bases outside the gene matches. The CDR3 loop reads CASSPTSGDYNEQFF. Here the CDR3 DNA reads TGTGCCAGCAGTCCTACTAGCGGGGATTACAATGAGCAGTTCTTC.

CDR3 protein: CATTPDSNGANVLTF. As DNA, the CDR3 is TGTGCCACCACCCCGGACAGCAATGGGGCCAACGTCCTGACTTTC. The rearrangement uses TRBV15 and TRBJ2-6; TRBD1 might be the D (6 bases). This CDR3 has 15 amino acids. CDR1 and CDR2 (germline): LNHNV, YYDKDF (reference sequence). Trimming took 7 bases from V and 3 from J, leaving 13 bases between them.

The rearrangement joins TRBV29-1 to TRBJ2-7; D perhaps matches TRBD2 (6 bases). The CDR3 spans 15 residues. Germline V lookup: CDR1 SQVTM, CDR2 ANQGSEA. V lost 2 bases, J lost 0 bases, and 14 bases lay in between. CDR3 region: CSVEKGGGSSYEQYF. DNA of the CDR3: TGCAGCGTTGAAAAAGGTGGGGGGAGCTCCTACGAGCAGTACTTC.

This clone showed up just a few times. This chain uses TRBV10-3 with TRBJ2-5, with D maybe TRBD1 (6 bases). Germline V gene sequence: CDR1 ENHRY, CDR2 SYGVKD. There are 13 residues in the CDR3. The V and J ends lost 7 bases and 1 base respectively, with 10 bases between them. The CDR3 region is CAINRDTQETQYF. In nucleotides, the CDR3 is TGTGCCATCAATCGGGACACCCAAGAGACCCAGTACTTC.

CDR3 protein: CASTGTDSYEQYF. The DNA of the CDR3 is TGTGCCAGCACCGGGACAGACTCCTACGAGCAGTACTTC. The chain combines TRBV28 with TRBJ2-7, with 7 bases aligning to TRBD1. The germline gives CDR1 MDHEN, CDR2 SYDVKM. The CDR3 is made up of 13 amino acids. J lost 0 bases, V lost 7 bases, and 3 bases had no gene match.

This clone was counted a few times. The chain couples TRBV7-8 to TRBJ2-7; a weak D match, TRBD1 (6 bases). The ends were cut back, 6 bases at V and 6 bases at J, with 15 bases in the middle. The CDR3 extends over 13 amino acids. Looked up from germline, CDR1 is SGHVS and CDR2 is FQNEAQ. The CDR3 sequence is CASSQPGHLEQYF. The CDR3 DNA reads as TGTGCCAGCAGTCAACCGGGACACCTCGAGCAGTACTTC.

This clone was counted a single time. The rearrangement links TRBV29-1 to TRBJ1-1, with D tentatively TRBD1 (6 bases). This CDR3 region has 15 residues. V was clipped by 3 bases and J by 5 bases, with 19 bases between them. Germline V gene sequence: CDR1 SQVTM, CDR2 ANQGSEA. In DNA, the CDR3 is TGCAGCGTTGATAGCCTGGGGTGGGGGCGGACTGAAGCTTTCTTT. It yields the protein CSVDSLGWGRTEAFF.

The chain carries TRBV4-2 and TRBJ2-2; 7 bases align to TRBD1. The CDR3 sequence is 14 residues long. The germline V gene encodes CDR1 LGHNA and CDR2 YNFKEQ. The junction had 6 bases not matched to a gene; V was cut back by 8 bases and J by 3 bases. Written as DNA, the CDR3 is TGTGCCAGCCTAGACAGGGTAGACACCGGGGAGCTGTTTTTT. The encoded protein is CASLDRVDTGELFF.

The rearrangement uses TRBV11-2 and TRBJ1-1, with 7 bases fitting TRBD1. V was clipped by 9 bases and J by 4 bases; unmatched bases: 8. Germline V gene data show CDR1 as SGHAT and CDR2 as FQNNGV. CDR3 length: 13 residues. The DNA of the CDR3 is TGTGCCAGTGGAAGGGGGCCGGTCACTGAAGCTTTCTTT. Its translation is CASGRGPVTEAFF. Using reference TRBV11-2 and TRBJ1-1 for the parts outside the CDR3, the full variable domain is EAGVAQSPRYKIIEKRQSVAFWCNPISGHATLYWYQQILGQGPKLLIQFQNNGVVDDSQLPKDRFSAERLKGVDSTLKIQPAKLEDSAVYLCASGRGPVTEAFFGQGTRLTVV.

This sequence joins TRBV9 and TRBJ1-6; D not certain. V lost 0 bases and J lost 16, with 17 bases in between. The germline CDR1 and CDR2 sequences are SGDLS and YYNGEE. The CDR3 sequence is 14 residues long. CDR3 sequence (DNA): TGTGCCAGCAGCGTAGGATGGGAGTGGCAGGTTCTCCACTTT. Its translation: CASSVGWEWQVLHF.

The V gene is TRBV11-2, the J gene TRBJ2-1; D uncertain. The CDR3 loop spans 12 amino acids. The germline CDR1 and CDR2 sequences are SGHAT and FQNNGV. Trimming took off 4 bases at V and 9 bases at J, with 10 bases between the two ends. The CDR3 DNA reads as TGTGCCAGCAGCTCAGTTTCCAGTGAGCAGTTCTTC. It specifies CASSSVSSEQFF. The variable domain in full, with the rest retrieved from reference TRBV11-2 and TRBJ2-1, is EAGVAQSPRYKIIEKRQSVAFWCNPISGHATLYWYQQILGQGPKLLIQFQNNGVVDDSQLPKDRFSAERLKGVDSTLKIQPAKLEDSAVYLCASSSVSSEQFFGPGTRLTVL.

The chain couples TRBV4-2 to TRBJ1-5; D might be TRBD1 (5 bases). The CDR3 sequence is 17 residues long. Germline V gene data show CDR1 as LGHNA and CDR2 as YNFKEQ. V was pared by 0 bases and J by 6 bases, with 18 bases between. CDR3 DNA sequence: TGTGCCAGCAGCCAAGACGGGTATGCAGGGTTGTCTCAGCCCCAGCATTTT. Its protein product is CASSQDGYAGLSQPQHF.

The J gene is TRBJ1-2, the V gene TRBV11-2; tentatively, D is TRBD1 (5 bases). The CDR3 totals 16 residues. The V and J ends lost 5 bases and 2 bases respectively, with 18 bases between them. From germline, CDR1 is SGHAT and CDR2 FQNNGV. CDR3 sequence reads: CASSPVGSGVNYGYTF. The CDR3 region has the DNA TGTGCCAGCAGCCCGGTAGGATCGGGGGTGAACTATGGCTACACCTTC. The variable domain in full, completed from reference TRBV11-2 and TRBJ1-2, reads EAGVAQSPRYKIIEKRQSVAFWCNPISGHATLYWYQQILGQGPKLLIQFQNNGVVDDSQLPKDRFSAERLKGVDSTLKIQPAKLEDSAVYLCASSPVGSGVNYGYTFGSGTRLTVV.

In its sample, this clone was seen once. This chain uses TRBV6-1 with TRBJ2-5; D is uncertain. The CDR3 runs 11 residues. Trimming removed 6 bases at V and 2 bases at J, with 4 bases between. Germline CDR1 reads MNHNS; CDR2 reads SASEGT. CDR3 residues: CASSPQETQYF. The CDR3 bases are TGTGCCAGCAGCCCTCAAGAGACCCAGTACTTC.

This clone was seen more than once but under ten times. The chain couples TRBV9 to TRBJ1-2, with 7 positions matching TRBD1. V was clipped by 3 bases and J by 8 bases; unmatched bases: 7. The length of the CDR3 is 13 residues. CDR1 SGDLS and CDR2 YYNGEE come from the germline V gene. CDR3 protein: CASSAGGFGGYTF. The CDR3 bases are TGTGCCAGCAGCGCAGGGGGGTTTGGAGGCTACACCTTC.

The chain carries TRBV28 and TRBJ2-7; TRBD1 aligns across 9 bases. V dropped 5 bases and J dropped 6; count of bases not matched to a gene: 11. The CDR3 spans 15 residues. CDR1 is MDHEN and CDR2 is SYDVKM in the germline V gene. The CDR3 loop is CASSRPGQGSLEQYF. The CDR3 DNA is TGTGCCAGCAGTCGACCGGGACAGGGTTCCCTCGAGCAGTACTTC. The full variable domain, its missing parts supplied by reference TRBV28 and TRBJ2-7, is DVKVTQSSRYLVKRTGEKVFLECVQDMDHENMFWYRQDPGLGLRLIYFSYDVKMKEKGDIPEGYSVSREKKERFSLILESASTNQTSMYLCASSRPGQGSLEQYFGPGTRLTVT.

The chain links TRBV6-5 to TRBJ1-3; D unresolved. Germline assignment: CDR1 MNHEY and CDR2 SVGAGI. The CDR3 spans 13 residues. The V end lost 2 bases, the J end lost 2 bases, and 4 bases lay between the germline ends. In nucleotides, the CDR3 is TGTGCCAGCAGTTACATCGCTGGAAACACCATATATTTT. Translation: CASSYIAGNTIYF.

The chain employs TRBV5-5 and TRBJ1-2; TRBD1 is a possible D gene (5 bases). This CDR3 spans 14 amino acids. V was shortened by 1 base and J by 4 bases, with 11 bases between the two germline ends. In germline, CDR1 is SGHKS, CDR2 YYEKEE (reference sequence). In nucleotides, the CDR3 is TGTGCCAGCAGCTTGTTGGGCGGGACCTATGGCTACACCTTC. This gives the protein CASSLLGGTYGYTF.